This TCR beta chain came from a study of blood T cell repertoires in COVID-19. The wider study: COVID-19 samples from acute and convalescent phases originated in the United States, Italy and Spain.

Authors' data handling: Reference gene primer amplification in the assay estimated nucleated cell counts. The table came from immunoSEQ multiplex PCR; TCRdb's copy has only in-frame clones and leaves some out. D and trimming were read from the DNA, whereas the V and J calls and clone size are those reported in that table. Of 300,000 to 400,000 clones listed, 85% are singletons. Germline V gene sequence: CDR1 GTSNPN, CDR2 SVGIG (reference sequence). The CDR3 runs to 18 residues. With 3 bases removed from V and 0 bases from J, the gap between germline ends came to 18 bases. The chain couples TRBV30 to TRBJ2-6, with TRBD1 as a possible D gene (6 bases). The sequencing input was PBMCs or T cells enriched from blood (not recorded which). The source of this sequence is a woman aged 25 to 39 who had been exposed to COVID-19. This chain's CDR3 is CAWRRSQGKGSGANVLTF. DNA of the CDR3: TGTGCCTGGAGACGATCCCAGGGGAAGGGCTCTGGGGCCAACGTCCTGACTTTC.